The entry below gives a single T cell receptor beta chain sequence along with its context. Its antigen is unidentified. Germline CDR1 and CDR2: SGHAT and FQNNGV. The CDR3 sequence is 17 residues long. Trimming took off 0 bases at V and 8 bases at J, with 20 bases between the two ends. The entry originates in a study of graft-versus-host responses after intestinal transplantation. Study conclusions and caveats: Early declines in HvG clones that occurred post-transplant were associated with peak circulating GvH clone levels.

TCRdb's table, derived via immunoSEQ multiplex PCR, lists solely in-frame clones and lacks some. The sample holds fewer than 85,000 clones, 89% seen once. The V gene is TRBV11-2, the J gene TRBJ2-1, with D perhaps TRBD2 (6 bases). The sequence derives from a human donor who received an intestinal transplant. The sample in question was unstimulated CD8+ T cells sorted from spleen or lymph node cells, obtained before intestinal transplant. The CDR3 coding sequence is TGTGCCAGCAGCTTAGATCTAAGGAGAAGCTGGAGGGATGAGCAGTTCTTC. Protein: CASSLDLRRSWRDEQFF.